This passage covers 24 T cell receptor beta chains from one sample sequenced in a study of yellow fever vaccine responses in identical twins. TCRdb processed the RT-PCR reads anew with MiXCR; each CDR3 protein has one entry. The repertoire has 5,000 to 6,500 distinct CDR3 sequences, about nine tenths of them found once; the top ten carry approximately 2.9%. The sequenced sample was T cells from blood (PBMCs), unsorted or a sorted subset (not recorded which), obtained before or after yellow fever vaccination (not recorded which). Receptors were obtained from a woman aged 18 to 35 who received the yellow fever vaccine.

This clonotype turned up a few times. The junction departs from the called germline gene at one end, perhaps through a read error. The V and J genes are TRBV10-1 and TRBJ2-7; D not resolved. Looked up from germline, CDR1 is WNHNN and CDR2 is SYGVQD (reference sequence). This CDR3 is built from 14 residues. CDR3 amino acids: CASSKSGLSYEQYF. DNA for the CDR3: TGCGCCAGCAGTAAGTCGGGCCTCTCCTACGAGCAGTACTTC.

The chain's CDR3 is CASSYSRGPGNQPQHF. The CDR3 DNA sequence: TGTGCCAGCAGTTACTCTCGGGGTCCGGGCAATCAGCCCCAGCATTTT. This chain uses TRBV6-2 or TRBV6-3 with TRBJ1-5; D uncertain. The V gene lost 0 bases and the J gene lost 2 bases, with 11 bases spanning the gap. CDR3 length equals 16 residues. Germline loops: CDR1 MNHEY, CDR2 SVGEGT.

The CDR3 loop is CASSTTGAVGEQYF. The DNA for the CDR3 is TGTGCCAGCAGCACGACAGGGGCTGTCGGAGAGCAGTACTTC. V and J are TRBV7-6 and TRBJ2-7; 8 bases match TRBD1. The CDR3 is 14 residues long. V lost 5 bases and J lost 7; bases outside the gene matches: 10. The V gene's germline CDR1 is SGHVS and CDR2 FNYEAQ.

The chain has TRBV20-1 and TRBJ1-4, with D unclear. This CDR3 contains 13 residues. V lost 1 base and J 4 bases, leaving 7 bases between the germline ends. Germline CDR1 DFQATT, CDR2 SNEGSKA (reference sequence). CDR3 DNA: TGCAGTGCTAGAGCCCAGAATAATGAAAAACTGTTTTTT. As protein: CSARAQNNEKLFF.

This clonotype came up once. The chain combines TRBV5-1 with TRBJ2-1; D unresolved. V shed 4 bases and J shed 0 bases, with 14 bases lying between them. The V gene's germline CDR1 is SGHRS and CDR2 YFSETQ. The CDR3 runs 16 residues. The CDR3 nucleotides read TGCGCCAGCAGCCACCCTAAGGGCCACTCCTACAATGAGCAGTTCTTC. Amino acid sequence: CASSHPKGHSYNEQFF.

The V and J genes are TRBV4-2 and TRBJ2-1; TRBD1 matches at 10 bases. The length of the CDR3 is 15 residues. The germline V gene has CDR1 LGHNA and CDR2 YNFKEQ. J gave up 8 bases and V 4 bases, and 8 bases lay outside the gene matches. The CDR3 spells CASSRDRGLLDEQFF. CDR3 DNA sequence: TGTGCCAGCAGCCGCGACAGGGGGCTCTTAGATGAGCAGTTCTTC.

This clonotype has only one observation. The chain combines TRBV19 with TRBJ1-5; D perhaps matches TRBD1 (6 bases). CDR3 length: 13 amino acids. The germline V gene encodes CDR1 LNHDA and CDR2 SQIVND (reference sequence). Trimming took off 5 bases at V and 7 bases at J, with 12 bases between the two ends. This CDR3 is CASSQGRRQPQHF. As DNA, the CDR3 is TGTGCCAGTAGTCAGGGGAGGAGGCAGCCCCAGCATTTT.

The chain employs TRBV12-3 or TRBV12-4 and TRBJ2-1; 8 nucleotides line up with TRBD2. V was pared by 6 bases and J by 9 bases, with 7 bases of the junction left unmatched. The CDR3 is 13 residues long. This chain's CDR3 is CASSLGGAGEQFF. The CDR3 region has the DNA TGTGCCAGCAGCCTCGGGGGGGCAGGTGAGCAGTTCTTC.

The chain uses TRBV19 and TRBJ2-7; D is uncertain. V shed 3 bases and J shed 2 bases, with 8 bases lying between them. CDR1 and CDR2 from the germline V gene are LNHDA and SQIVND (reference sequence). The CDR3 is 13 amino acids. In DNA form, the CDR3 reads TGTGCCAGTAGTATGGCCAGGACCTACGAGCAGTACTTC. Translation gives CASSMARTYEQYF.

The rearrangement links TRBV19 to TRBJ2-7, with D perhaps TRBD1 (5 bases). CDR1 and CDR2 from the germline V gene are LNHDA and SQIVND (reference sequence). This CDR3 comprises 12 residues. V was trimmed by 5 bases and J by 5 bases, leaving 10 bases between them. CDR3: CASSQRQHEQYF. CDR3 nucleotide sequence: TGTGCCAGTAGTCAGAGACAGCACGAGCAGTACTTC. Based on the CDR3 plus reference TRBV19 and TRBJ2-7, the full variable domain is DGGITQSPKYLFRKEGQNVTLSCEQNLNHDAMYWYRQDPGQGLRLIYYSQIVNDFQKGDIAEGYSVSREKKESFPLTVTSAQKNPTAFYLCASSQRQHEQYFGPGTRLTVT.

The rearrangement joins TRBV7-1 to TRBJ2-7; 11 bases map to TRBD2. TRBV7-1 counts as an open reading frame of uncertain function. V lost 3 bases to trimming and J lost 5 bases; unmatched junction nucleotides: 6. The CDR3 sequence is 15 residues long. The CDR3 DNA is TGTGCCAGCAGCTCCGGGACTAGCGGTACGGACGAGCAGTACTTC. Protein sequence: CASSSGTSGTDEQYF.

The V and J genes are TRBV7-2 and TRBJ2-5; D gene unclear. The germline V and J ends were trimmed by 5 bases and 2 bases, with 9 bases remaining between them. The CDR3 sequence is 13 residues long. Germline CDR1 SGHTA, CDR2 FQGNSA. The CDR3 DNA sequence: TGTGCCAGCAGCACCGCTAGACAAGAGACCCAGTACTTC. This sequence encodes CASSTARQETQYF.

The chain carries TRBV11-1 and TRBJ1-5; TRBD1 matches 7 bases. The CDR3 extends over 13 amino acids. The germline gives CDR1 SGHAT, CDR2 FQDESV (reference sequence). The V and J ends lost 1 base and 6 bases, in that order; junction bases with no gene match: 0. The CDR3 loop reads CASSLGTGQPQHF. CDR3 nucleotides: TGTGCCAGCAGCTTAGGGACAGGTCAGCCCCAGCATTTT.

The chain uses TRBV9 and TRBJ2-3; D unclear. The length of the CDR3 is 12 residues. The ends were cut back, 4 bases at V and 3 bases at J, with 6 bases in the middle. Germline CDR1 and CDR2: SGDLS and YYNGEE. The CDR3 reads CASSLRTDTQYF. The CDR3 DNA reads TGTGCCAGCAGCCTTAGGACAGATACGCAGTATTTT. Supplemented by reference TRBV9 and TRBJ2-3, the full variable domain reads DSGVTQTPKHLITATGQRVTLRCSPRSGDLSVYWYQQSLDQGLQFLIQYYNGEERAKGNILERFSAQQFPDLHSELNLSSLELGDSALYFCASSLRTDTQYFGPGTRLTVL.

The chain links TRBV13 to TRBJ2-7; the D is unclear. The CDR3 has 13 residues. With 0 bases removed from V and 4 bases from J, the gap between germline ends came to 7 bases. Germline V CDR1 and CDR2: PRHDT, FYEKMQ (reference sequence). This chain's CDR3 is CASSLGSLYEQYF. The CDR3 coding sequence is TGTGCCAGCAGCTTAGGCAGCCTATACGAGCAGTACTTC.

This clonotype was seen a handful of times. The CDR3 DNA sequence: TGTGCCAGCAGCCTTGCCGGGACGTCGACTGAAGCTTTCTTT. Its protein product is CASSLAGTSTEAFF. J is TRBJ1-1 and V is TRBV7-9; D might be TRBD1 (5 bases). The germline V and J ends were trimmed by 5 bases and 5 bases, with 15 bases remaining between them. Germline V gene sequence: CDR1 SEHNR, CDR2 FQNEAQ (reference sequence). CDR3 length: 14 residues. The complete variable domain, with remaining parts taken from reference TRBV7-9 and TRBJ1-1, reads DTGVSQNPRHKITKRGQNVTFRCDPISEHNRLYWYRQTLGQGPEFLTYFQNEAQLEKSRLLSDRFSAERPKGSFSTLEIQRTEQGDSAMYLCASSLAGTSTEAFFGQGTRLTVV.

The chain links TRBV10-3 to TRBJ1-2, with D perhaps TRBD1 (5 bases). The CDR3 runs 14 residues. The germline V and J ends were trimmed by 0 bases and 3 bases, with 8 bases remaining between them. The germline V gene encodes CDR1 ENHRY and CDR2 SYGVKD. This chain's CDR3 is CAISESGRDYGYTF. The CDR3 nucleotides are TGTGCCATCAGTGAGTCAGGCAGGGACTATGGCTACACCTTC.

This chain joins TRBV29-1 and TRBJ2-7; 12 positions agree with TRBD2. Germline CDR1 reads SQVTM; CDR2 reads ANQGSEA. The CDR3 totals 13 residues. The V and J ends lost 2 bases and 8 bases, in that order; junction bases with no gene match: 4. CDR3 DNA: TGCAGCGTTGAATGGACTAGCGGGAAAAAGCAGTACTTC. Protein product: CSVEWTSGKKQYF.

The rearrangement joins TRBV20-1 to TRBJ2-1, with TRBD2 as a possible D gene (6 bases). CDR3 length: 12 residues. V lost 5 bases to trimming and J lost 8 bases, with 13 bases between them. Germline assignment: CDR1 DFQATT and CDR2 SNEGSKA (reference sequence). The chain's CDR3 is CSAERLVDEQFF. The CDR3 DNA is TGCAGTGCTGAACGACTAGTCGATGAGCAGTTCTTC.

V usage is TRBV6-4 and J usage is TRBJ2-7, with TRBD1 matching 8 bases. This CDR3 comprises 13 residues. V was clipped by 6 bases and J by 6 bases; unmatched bases: 7. The germline V gene has CDR1 MRHNA and CDR2 SNTAGT. The DNA of the CDR3 is TGTGCCAGCAGGACGCGACAGGGGTTCGAGCAGTACTTC. This codes for CASRTRQGFEQYF.

The chain joins TRBV5-4 to TRBJ2-2, with D possibly being TRBD1 (6 bases). The CDR3 consists of 16 residues. The V and J ends lost 0 bases and 3 bases respectively, with 12 bases between them. Germline V gene lookup returns CDR1 SGHNT and CDR2 YYREEE (reference sequence). The CDR3 sequence: CASSLGGQGYTGELFF. CDR3 coding DNA: TGTGCCAGCAGCTTGGGGGGGCAGGGCTACACCGGGGAGCTGTTTTTT.

The rearrangement joins TRBV26 to TRBJ2-3. TRBV26 is tagged as a pseudogene. The CDR3 contains 13 residues. For the CDR3, the DNA is TGTGCCAGCAGTTCTTCTGGGCCAGATACGCAGTATTTT. Amino acid sequence: CASSSSGPDTQYF.

The chain combines TRBV25-1 with TRBJ1-1; D is uncertain. The germline CDR1 and CDR2 sequences are MGHDK and SYGVNS. The CDR3 spans 13 residues. Trimming removed 1 base from V and 4 bases from J, with 7 bases in between. This CDR3 reads CASSELGGTEAFF. CDR3 DNA: TGTGCCAGCAGTGAATTGGGAGGCACTGAAGCTTTCTTT. The entire variable domain, with the rest obtained from reference TRBV25-1 and TRBJ1-1, is as follows: EADIYQTPRYLVIGTGKKITLECSQTMGHDKMYWYQQDPGMELHLIHYSYGVNSTEKGDLSSESTVSRIRTEHFPLTLESARPSHTSQYLCASSELGGTEAFFGQGTRLTVV.

The gene calls are TRBV6-1 and TRBJ1-1, with 9 bases lining up with TRBD1. This CDR3 comprises 15 residues. Germline V gene sequence: CDR1 MNHNS, CDR2 SASEGT. The trim removed 6 bases at V and 3 bases at J, leaving 8 bases unmatched. The CDR3 DNA is TGTGCCAGCAGAAGGACAGGGGCCGGGGACACTGAAGCTTTCTTT. This translates into CASRRTGAGDTEAFF.